The entry that follows covers one T cell receptor beta chain sequence. Here immunoSEQ multiplex PCR was the method, and the copy in TCRdb shows in-frame clones only, minus some. The sample comprises around 320,000 clones, about 85% of which are singletons, and about 2.3% rests with the top ten. V lost 1 base and J 3 bases, leaving 15 bases between the germline ends. Germline CDR1 reads MDHEN; CDR2 reads SYDVKM. The CDR3 sequence is 17 residues long. This entry belongs to a study of blood T cell repertoires in COVID-19. Study-wide context: The origin of the acute and convalescent COVID-19 samples was the United States, Italy and Spain. Sample material is recorded as cDNA or gDNA derived from T cells, B-cell-depleted T cells, or PBMCs.

This chain uses TRBV28 with TRBJ1-4, with D perhaps matching TRBD1 (5 bases). This clonotype was obtained from a man between 18 and 35 years old with active or convalescent COVID-19. The specimen sequenced was peripheral blood. In nucleotides, the CDR3 is TGTGCCAGCAGTTTATTTTCTCAGGGAAAAGCTAATGAAAAACTGTTTTTT. It encodes CASSLFSQGKANEKLFF.